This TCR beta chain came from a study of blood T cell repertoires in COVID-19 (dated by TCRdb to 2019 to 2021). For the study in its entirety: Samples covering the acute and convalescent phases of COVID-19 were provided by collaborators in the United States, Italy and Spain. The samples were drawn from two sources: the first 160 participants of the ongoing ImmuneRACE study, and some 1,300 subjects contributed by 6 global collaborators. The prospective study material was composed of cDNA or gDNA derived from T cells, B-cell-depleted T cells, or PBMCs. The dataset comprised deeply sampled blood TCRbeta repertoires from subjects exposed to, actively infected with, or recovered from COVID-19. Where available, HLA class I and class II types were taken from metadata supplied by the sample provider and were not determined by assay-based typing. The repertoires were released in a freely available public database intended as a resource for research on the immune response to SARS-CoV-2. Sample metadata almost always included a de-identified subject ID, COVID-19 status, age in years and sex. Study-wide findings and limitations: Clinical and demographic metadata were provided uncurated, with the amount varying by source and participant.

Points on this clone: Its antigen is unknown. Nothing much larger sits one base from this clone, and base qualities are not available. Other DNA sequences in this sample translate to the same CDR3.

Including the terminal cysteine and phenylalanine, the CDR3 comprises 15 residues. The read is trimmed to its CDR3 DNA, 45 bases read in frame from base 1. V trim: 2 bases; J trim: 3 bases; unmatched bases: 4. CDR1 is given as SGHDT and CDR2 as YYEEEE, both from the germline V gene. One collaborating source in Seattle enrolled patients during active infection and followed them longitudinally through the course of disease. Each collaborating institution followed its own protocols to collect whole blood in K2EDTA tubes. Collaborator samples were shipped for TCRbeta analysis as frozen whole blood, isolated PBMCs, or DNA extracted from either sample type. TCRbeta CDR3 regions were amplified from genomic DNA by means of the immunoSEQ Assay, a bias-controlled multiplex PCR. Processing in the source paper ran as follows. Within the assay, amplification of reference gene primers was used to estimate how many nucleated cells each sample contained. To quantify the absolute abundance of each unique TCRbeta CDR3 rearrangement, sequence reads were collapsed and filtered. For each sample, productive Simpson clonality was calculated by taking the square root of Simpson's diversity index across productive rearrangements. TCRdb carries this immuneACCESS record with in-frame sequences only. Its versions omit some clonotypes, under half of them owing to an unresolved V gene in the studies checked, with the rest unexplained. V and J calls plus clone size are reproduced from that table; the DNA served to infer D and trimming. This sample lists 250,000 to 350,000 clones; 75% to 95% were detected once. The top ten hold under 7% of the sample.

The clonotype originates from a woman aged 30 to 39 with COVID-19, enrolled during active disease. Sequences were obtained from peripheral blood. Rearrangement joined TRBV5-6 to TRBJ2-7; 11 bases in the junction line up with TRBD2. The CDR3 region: CASSLRLAGYYEQYF. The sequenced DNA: TGTGCCAGCAGCTTACGACTAGCGGGATACTACGAGCAGTACTTC.